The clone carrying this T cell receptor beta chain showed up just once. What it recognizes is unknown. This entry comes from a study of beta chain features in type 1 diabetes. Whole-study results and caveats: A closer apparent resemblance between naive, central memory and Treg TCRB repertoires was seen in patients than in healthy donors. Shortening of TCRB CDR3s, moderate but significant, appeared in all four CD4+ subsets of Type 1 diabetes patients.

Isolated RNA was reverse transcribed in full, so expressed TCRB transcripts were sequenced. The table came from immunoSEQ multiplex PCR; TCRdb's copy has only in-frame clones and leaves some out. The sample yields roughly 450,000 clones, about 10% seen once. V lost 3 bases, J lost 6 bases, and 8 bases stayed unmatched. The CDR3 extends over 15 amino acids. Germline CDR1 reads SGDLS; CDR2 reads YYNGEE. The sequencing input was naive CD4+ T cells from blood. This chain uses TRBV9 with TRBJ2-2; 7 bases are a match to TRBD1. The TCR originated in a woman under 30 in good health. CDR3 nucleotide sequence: TGTGCCAGCAGCGCCGTAGGGGGCAGCGCCGGGGAGCTGTTTTTT. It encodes CASSAVGGSAGELFF. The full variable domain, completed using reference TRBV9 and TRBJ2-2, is DSGVTQTPKHLITATGQRVTLRCSPRSGDLSVYWYQQSLDQGLQFLIQYYNGEERAKGNILERFSAQQFPDLHSELNLSSLELGDSALYFCASSAVGGSAGELFFGEGSRLTVL.